This T cell receptor (beta chain) came from a study of T cells in Graves' hyperthyroidism and ophthalmopathy. CDR1 is GTSNPN and CDR2 is SVGIG in the germline V gene (reference sequence). V trimming: 7 bases; J trimming: 8 bases; junction bases outside the gene matches: 2. CDR3 length: 11 amino acids. Each 10 ml fresh peripheral blood draw supplied the PBMCs. There were TCR beta CDR3 regions amplified from RNA transcripts. HTBI primers drove first-round RT-PCR of the TCR CDR3. Each CDR3 protein is one row after TCRdb ran MiXCR on the multiplex PCR reads. This table has over 450,000 distinct CDR3 sequences, 13% to 15% appearing once. This clonotype was detected many times.

The chain employs TRBV30 and TRBJ1-6; 7 nucleotides match TRBD1. The sequencing sample was made of blood. The TCR was taken from a young woman with Graves' hyperthyroidism. In nucleotides, the CDR3 is TGTGCCTCAGGGGGTGATTCACCCCTCCACTTT. This translates into CASGGDSPLHF.